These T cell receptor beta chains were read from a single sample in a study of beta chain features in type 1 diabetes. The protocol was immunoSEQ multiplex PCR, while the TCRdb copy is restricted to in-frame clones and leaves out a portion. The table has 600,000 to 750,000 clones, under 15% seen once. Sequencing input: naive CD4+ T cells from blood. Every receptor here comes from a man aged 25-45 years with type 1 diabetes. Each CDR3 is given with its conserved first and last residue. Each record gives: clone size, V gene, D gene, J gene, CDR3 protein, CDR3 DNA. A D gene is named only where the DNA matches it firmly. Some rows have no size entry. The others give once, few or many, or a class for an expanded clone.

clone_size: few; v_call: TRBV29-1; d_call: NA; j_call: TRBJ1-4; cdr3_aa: CSVGRATNEKLFF; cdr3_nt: TGCAGCGTTGGCCGGGCAACTAATGAAAAACTGTTTTTT
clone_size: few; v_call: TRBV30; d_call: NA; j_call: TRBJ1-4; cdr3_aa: CAWSVINEKLFF; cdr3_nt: TGTGCCTGGAGTGTAATTAATGAAAAACTGTTTTTT
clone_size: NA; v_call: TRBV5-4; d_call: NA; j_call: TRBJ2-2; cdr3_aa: CASSFQGDNTGELFF; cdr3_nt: TGTGCCAGCAGCTTTCAAGGCGACAACACCGGGGAGCTGTTTTTT
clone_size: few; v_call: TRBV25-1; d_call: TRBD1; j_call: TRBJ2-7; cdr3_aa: CASSGQGAGMEQYF; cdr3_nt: TGTGCCAGCAGTGGACAGGGGGCGGGGATGGAGCAGTACTTC
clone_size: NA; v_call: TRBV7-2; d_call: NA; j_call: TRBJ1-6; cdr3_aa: CASSTRTGSLHF; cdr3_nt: TGTGCCAGCAGCACCCGAACAGGGTCCCTCCACTTT
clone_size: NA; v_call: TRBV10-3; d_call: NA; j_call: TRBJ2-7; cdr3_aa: CAISEAGSYEQYF; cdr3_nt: TGTGCCATCAGTGAGGCGGGGTCCTACGAGCAGTACTTC
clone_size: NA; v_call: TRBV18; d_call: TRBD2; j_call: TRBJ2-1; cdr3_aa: CASSPLPSGAYNEQFF; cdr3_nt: TGTGCCAGCTCACCCCTCCCGAGCGGGGCCTACAATGAGCAGTTCTTC
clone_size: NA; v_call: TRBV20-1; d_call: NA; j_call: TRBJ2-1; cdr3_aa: CSDLHYNEQFF; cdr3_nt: TGCAGTGATCTCCATTACAATGAGCAGTTCTTC
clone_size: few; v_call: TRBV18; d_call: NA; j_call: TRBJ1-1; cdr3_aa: CASSQGGGNTEAFF; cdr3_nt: TGTGCCAGCTCACAGGGAGGGGGGAACACTGAAGCTTTCTTT
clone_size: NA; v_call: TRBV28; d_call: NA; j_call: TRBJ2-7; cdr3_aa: CASSFSRVAYEQYF; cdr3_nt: TGTGCCAGCAGTTTTAGTAGGGTCGCCTACGAGCAGTACTTC
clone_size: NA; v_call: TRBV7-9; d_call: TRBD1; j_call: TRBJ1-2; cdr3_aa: CASSLGQGLHYGYTF; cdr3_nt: TGTGCCAGCAGCTTGGGACAGGGGCTCCACTATGGCTACACCTTC
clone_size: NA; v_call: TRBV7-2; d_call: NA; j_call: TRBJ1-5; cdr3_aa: CASSHPTGHQPQHF; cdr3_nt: TGTGCCAGCAGCCATCCAACGGGTCATCAGCCCCAGCATTTT
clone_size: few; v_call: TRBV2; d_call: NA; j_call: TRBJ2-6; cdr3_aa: CASSLLSGANVLTF; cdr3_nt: TGTGCCAGCAGTCTACTCTCTGGGGCCAACGTCCTGACTTTC
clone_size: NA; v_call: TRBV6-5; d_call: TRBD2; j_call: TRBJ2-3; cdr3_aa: CASSYRLAGGLNTQYF; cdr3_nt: TGTGCCAGCAGTTACCGTCTAGCGGGGGGGCTAAATACGCAGTATTTT
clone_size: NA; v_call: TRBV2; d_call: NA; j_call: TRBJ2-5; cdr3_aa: CAPGGGGEETQYF; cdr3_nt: TGTGCCCCCGGGGGAGGGGGCGAAGAGACCCAGTACTTC
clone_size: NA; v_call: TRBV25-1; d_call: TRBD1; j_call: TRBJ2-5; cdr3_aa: CASRRQGGETQYF; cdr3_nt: TGTGCCAGCCGAAGACAGGGTGGGGAGACCCAGTACTTC
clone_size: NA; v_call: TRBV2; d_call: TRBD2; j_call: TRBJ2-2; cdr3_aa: CASSVSGATGELFF; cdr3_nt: TGTGCCAGCAGTGTGAGCGGGGCCACCGGGGAGCTGTTTTTT
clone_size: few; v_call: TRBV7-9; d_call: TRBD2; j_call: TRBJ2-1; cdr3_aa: CASSTGTSGSNEQFF; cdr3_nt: TGTGCCAGCAGCACCGGGACTAGCGGGAGCAATGAGCAGTTCTTC
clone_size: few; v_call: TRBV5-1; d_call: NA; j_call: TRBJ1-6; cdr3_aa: CASRDSNNSPLHF; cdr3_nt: TGCGCCAGCAGGGACAGCAATAATTCACCCCTCCACTTT
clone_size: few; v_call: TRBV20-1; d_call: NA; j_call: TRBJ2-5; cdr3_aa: CSAFKETQYF; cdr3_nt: TGCAGTGCTTTTAAAGAGACCCAGTACTTC
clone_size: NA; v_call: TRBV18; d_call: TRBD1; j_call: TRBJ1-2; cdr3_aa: CASSPTDRVLFGYTF; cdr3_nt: TGTGCCAGCTCACCCACGGACAGGGTTTTGTTTGGCTACACCTTC
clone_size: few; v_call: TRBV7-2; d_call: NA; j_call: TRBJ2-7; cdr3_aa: CASSPSGGLGEQYF; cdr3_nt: TGTGCCAGCAGCCCCAGCGGCGGGTTGGGGGAGCAGTACTTC
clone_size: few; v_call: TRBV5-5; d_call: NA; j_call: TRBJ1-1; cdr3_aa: CASSFRTSSNTEAFF; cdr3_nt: TGTGCCAGCAGCTTTCGGACATCCTCGAACACTGAAGCTTTCTTT
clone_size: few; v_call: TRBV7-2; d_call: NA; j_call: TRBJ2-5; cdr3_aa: CASSLGGVSRLETQYF; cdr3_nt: TGTGCCAGCAGCTTAGGAGGGGTGAGCCGGTTGGAGACCCAGTACTTC
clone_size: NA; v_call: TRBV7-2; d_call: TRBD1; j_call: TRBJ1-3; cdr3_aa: CASSLGTVAGNTIYF; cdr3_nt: TGTGCCAGCAGCCTGGGGACAGTGGCTGGAAACACCATATATTTT
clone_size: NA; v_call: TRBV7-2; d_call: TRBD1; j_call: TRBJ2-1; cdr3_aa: CASSLATTGRLNNEQFF; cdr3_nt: TGTGCCAGCAGCTTAGCCACGACAGGGCGGCTAAACAATGAGCAGTTCTTC
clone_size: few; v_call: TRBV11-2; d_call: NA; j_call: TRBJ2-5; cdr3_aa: CASSRYRETQYF; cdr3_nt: TGTGCCAGCAGCCGTTACCGGGAGACCCAGTACTTC
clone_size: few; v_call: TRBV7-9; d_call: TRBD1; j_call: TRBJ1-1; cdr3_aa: CASSYDRVLNTEAFF; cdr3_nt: TGTGCCAGCAGCTATGACAGGGTTCTTAACACTGAAGCTTTCTTT
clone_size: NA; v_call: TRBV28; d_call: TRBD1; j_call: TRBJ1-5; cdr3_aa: CASSLGQGGSNQPQHF; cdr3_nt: TGTGCCAGCAGTTTGGGACAGGGCGGGAGCAATCAGCCCCAGCATTTT
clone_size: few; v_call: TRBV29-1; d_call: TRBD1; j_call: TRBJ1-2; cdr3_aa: CSVASGQGARGYTF; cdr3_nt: TGCAGCGTAGCCTCGGGACAGGGGGCGCGTGGCTACACCTTC
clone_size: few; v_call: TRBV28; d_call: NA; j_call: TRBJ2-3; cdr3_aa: CASSLSVATDTQYF; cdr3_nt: TGTGCCAGCAGTTTATCAGTGGCCACAGATACGCAGTATTTT
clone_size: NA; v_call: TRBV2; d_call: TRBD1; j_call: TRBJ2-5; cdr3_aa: CASSEGQGGWETQYF; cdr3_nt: TGTGCCAGCAGCGAGGGACAGGGGGGTTGGGAGACCCAGTACTTC
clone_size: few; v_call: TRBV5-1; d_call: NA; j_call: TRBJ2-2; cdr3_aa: CASSLGQVDTGELFF; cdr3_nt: TGCGCCAGCAGCTTGGGACAGGTCGACACCGGGGAGCTGTTTTTT
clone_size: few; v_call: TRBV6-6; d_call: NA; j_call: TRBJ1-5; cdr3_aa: CASSNRESQHF; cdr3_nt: TGTGCCAGCAGTAACAGGGAGTCCCAGCATTTT
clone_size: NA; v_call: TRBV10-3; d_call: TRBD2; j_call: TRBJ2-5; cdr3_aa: CAISDYRLAGGPQETQYF; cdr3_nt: TGTGCCATCAGTGACTACAGACTAGCGGGGGGACCCCAAGAGACCCAGTACTTC
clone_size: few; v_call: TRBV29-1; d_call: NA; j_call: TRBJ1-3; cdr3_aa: CSVATGTRSSTIYF; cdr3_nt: TGCAGCGTAGCCACCGGGACCCGTAGTTCCACCATATATTTT
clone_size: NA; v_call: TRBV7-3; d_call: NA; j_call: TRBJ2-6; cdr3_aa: CASSPLGPSGANVLTF; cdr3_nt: TGTGCCAGCAGCCCCTTGGGGCCCTCTGGGGCCAACGTCCTGACTTTC
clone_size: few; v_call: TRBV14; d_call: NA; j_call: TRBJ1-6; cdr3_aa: CASSLLGGPSPLHF; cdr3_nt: TGTGCCAGCAGCCTACTCGGGGGGCCTTCACCCCTCCACTTT
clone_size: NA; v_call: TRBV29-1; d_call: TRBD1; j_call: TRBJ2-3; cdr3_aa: CSVEGGTGATDTQYF; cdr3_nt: TGCAGCGTTGAAGGGGGGACAGGGGCCACAGATACGCAGTATTTT
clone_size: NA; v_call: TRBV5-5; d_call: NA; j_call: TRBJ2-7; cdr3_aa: CASTPPAGPYEQYF; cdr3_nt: TGTGCCAGCACCCCTCCGGCGGGGCCCTACGAGCAGTACTTC
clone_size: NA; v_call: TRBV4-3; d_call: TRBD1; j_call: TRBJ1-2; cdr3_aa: CASSQDPTGTSNGYTF; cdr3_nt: TGCGCCAGCAGCCAAGACCCGACAGGGACTTCCAATGGCTACACCTTC
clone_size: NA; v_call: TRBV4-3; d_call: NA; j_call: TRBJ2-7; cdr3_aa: CASSHRRGAPYEQYF; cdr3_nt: TGCGCCAGCAGCCACCGCCGGGGGGCCCCCTACGAGCAGTACTTC
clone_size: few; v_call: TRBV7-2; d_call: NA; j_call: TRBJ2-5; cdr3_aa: CASSLAVGGAQETQYF; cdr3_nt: TGTGCCAGCAGCTTAGCAGTTGGGGGGGCACAAGAGACCCAGTACTTC
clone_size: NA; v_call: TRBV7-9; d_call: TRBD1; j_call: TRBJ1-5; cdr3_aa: CASSATGGGNQPQHF; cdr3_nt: TGTGCCAGCAGCGCGACAGGGGGCGGCAATCAGCCCCAGCATTTT
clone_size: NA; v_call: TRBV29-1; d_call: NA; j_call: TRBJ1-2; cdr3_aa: CSVGGQYSNYGYTF; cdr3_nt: TGCAGCGTTGGAGGGCAGTACAGCAACTATGGCTACACCTTC
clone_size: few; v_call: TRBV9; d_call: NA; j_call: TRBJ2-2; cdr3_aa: CASSVSNPGTGELFF; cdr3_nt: TGTGCCAGCAGCGTCTCAAACCCCGGCACCGGGGAGCTGTTTTTT
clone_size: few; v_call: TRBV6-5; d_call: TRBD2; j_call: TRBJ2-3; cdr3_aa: CASSSRALGGTDTQYF; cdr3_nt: TGTGCCAGCAGTTCCCGGGCCTTGGGAGGGACAGATACGCAGTATTTT
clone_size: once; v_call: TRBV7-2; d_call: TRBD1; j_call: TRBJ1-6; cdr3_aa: CASSSRQGFVSPLHF; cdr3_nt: TGTGCCAGCAGCTCGCGACAGGGGTTCGTTTCACCCCTCCACTTT
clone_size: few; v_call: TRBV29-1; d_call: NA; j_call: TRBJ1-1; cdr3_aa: CSAPTGGPEAFF; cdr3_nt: TGCAGCGCCCCCACGGGGGGCCCTGAAGCTTTCTTT
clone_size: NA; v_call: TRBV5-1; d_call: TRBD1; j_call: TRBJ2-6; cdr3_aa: CASSLRDRRESGANVLTF; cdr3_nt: TGCGCCAGCAGCCTAAGGGACAGGCGAGAGAGTGGGGCCAACGTCCTGACTTTC
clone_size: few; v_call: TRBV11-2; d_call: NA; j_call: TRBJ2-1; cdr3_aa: CASSLDSGRVYEQFF; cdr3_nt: TGTGCCAGCAGCTTAGATTCAGGCAGGGTGTATGAGCAGTTCTTC
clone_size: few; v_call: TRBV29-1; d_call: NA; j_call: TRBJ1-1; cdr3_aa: CSVDYSRVGTEAFF; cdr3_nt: TGCAGCGTTGATTACTCCCGAGTCGGCACTGAAGCTTTCTTT
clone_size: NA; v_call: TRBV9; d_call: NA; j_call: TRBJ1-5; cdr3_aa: CASSVGGSWPQHF; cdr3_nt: TGTGCCAGCAGCGTAGGGGGTAGCTGGCCCCAGCATTTT
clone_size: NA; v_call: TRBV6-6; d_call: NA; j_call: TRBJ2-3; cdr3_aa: CASSYSHRTDTQYF; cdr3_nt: TGTGCCAGCAGTTACTCACACCGCACAGATACGCAGTATTTT